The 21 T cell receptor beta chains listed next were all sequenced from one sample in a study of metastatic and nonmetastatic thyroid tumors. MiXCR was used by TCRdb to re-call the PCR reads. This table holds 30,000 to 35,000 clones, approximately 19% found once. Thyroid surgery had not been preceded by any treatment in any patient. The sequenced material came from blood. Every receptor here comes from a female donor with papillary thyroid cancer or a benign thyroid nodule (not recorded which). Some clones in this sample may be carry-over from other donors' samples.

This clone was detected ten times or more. CDR3: CASSLDVGRGYTF. Written as DNA, the CDR3 is TGCGCCAGCAGCTTGGATGTGGGGAGAGGCTACACCTTC. This rearrangement joins TRBV5-1 to TRBJ1-2; no firm D call. Between the trimmed V and J ends, which lost 0 bases and 8 bases, there was a span of 11 bases. The CDR3 is made up of 13 amino acids. Germline V lookup: CDR1 SGHRS, CDR2 YFSETQ.

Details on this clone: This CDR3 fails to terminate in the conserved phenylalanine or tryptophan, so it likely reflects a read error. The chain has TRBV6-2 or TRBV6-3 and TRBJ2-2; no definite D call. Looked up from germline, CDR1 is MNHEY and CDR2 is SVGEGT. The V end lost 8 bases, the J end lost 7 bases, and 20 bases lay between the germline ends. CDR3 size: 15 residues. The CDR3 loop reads CASGDRVIIGGELFS. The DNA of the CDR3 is TGTGCCAGCGGAGACCGCGTTATAATTGGCGGGGAGCTGTTTTCT.

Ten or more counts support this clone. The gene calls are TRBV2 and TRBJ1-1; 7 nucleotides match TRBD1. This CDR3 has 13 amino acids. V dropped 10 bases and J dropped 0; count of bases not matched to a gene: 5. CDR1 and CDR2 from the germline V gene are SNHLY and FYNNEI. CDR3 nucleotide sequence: TGTGCCACCGCGGGACAGTTGAACACTGAAGCTTTCTTT. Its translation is CATAGQLNTEAFF.

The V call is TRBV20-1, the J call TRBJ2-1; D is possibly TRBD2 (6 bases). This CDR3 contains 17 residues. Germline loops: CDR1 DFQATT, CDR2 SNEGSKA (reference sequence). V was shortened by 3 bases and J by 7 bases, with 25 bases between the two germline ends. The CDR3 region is CSARGCGAGPLRNEQFF. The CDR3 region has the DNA TGCAGTGCTAGGGGGTGTGGGGCGGGACCACTTAGGAATGAGCAGTTCTTC.

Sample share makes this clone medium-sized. CDR3 nucleotides: TGCAGTGCTAGAGGTGGGAACACTAACTATGGCTACACCTTC. Translated, it gives CSARGGNTNYGYTF. The rearrangement uses TRBV20-1 and TRBJ1-2; D unresolved. The germline CDR1 and CDR2 sequences are DFQATT and SNEGSKA (reference sequence). CDR3 length equals 14 residues. Trimming shortened V by 1 base and J by 0 bases, and 9 bases separated the two germline ends.

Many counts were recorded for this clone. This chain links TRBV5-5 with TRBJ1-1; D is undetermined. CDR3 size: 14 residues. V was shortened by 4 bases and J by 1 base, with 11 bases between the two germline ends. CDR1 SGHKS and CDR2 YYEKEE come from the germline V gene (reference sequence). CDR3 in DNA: TGTGCCAGCAGCCTAAGGTGGGGGAACACTGAAGCTTTCTTT. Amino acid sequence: CASSLRWGNTEAFF.

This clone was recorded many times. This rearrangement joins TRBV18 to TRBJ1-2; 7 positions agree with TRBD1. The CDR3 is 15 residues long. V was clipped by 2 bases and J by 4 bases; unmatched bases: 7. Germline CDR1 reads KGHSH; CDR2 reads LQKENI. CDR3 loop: CASSPWNRGGYGYTF. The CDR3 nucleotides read TGTGCCAGCTCACCATGGAACAGGGGAGGCTATGGCTACACCTTC. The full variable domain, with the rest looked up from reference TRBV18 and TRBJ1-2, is NAGVMQNPRHLVRRRGQEARLRCSPMKGHSHVYWYRQLPEEGLKFMVYLQKENIIDESGMPKERFSAEFPKEGPSILRIQQVVRGDSAAYFCASSPWNRGGYGYTFGSGTRLTVV.

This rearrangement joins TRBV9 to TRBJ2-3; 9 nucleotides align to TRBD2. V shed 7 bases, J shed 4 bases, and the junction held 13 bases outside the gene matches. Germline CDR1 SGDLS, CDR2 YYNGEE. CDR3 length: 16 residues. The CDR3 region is CASSLLAGGLADTQYF. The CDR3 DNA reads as TGTGCCAGCTCTCTTTTGGCGGGAGGGTTGGCAGATACGCAGTATTTT.

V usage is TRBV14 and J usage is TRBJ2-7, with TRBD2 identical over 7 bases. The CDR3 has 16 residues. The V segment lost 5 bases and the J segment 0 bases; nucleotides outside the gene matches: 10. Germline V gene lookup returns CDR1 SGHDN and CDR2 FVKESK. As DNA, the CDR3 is TGTGCCAGCAGCACCATAGGAGCGGGGAACTCCTACGAGCAGTACTTC. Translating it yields CASSTIGAGNSYEQYF.

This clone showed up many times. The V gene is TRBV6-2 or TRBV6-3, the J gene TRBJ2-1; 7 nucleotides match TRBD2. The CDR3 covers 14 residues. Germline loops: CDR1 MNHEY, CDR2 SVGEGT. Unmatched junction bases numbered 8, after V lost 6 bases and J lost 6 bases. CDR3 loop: CASRSGGGPNEQFF. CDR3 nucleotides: TGTGCCAGCAGGTCGGGGGGAGGGCCCAATGAGCAGTTCTTC.

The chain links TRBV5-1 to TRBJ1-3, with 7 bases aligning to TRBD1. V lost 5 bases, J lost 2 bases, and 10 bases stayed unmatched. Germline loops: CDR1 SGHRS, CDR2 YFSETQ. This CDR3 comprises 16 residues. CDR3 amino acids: CASSAIEGAAGNTIYF. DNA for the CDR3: TGCGCCAGCAGTGCCATCGAGGGGGCGGCTGGAAACACCATATATTTT. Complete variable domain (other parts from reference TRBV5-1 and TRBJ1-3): KAGVTQTPRYLIKTRGQQVTLSCSPISGHRSVSWYQQTPGQGLQFLFEYFSETQRNKGNFPGRFSGRQFSNSRSEMNVSTLELGDSALYLCASSAIEGAAGNTIYFGEGSWLTVV.

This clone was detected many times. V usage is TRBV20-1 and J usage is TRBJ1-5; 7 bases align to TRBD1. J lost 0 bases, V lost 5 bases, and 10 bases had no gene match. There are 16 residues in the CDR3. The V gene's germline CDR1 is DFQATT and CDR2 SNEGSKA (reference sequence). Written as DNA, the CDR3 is TGCAGTGCTGGGCGACCGGGACAGTCTAGCAATCAGCCCCAGCATTTT. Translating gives CSAGRPGQSSNQPQHF.

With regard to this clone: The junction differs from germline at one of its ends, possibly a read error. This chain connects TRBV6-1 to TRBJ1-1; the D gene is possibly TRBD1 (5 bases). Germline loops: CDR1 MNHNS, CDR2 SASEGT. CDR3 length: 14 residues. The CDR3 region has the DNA TGTGCCAGCAGTCCCATGACAGTGAACACCGAAGCTTTCTTT. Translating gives CASSPMTVNTEAFF.

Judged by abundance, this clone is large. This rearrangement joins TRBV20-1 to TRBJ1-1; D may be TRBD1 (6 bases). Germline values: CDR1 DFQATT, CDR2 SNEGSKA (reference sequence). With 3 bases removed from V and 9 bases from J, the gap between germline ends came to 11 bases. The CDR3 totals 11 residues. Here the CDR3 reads CSARIQGQAFF. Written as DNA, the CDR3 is TGCAGTGCTAGGATACAGGGTCAAGCTTTCTTT.

The CDR3, as DNA: TGTGCCAGCAGCTTGGAACAGGGTTGGGGGGCTAACTATGGCTACACCTTC. Its translation: CASSLEQGWGANYGYTF. The chain employs TRBV11-2 and TRBJ1-2; a weak D match, TRBD1 (6 bases). The V end lost 3 bases, the J end lost 0 bases, and 17 bases lay between the germline ends. The CDR3 contains 17 residues. CDR1 is SGHAT, CDR2 FQNNGV, per germline. Drawing the rest from reference TRBV11-2 and TRBJ1-2, the complete variable domain is EAGVAQSPRYKIIEKRQSVAFWCNPISGHATLYWYQQILGQGPKLLIQFQNNGVVDDSQLPKDRFSAERLKGVDSTLKIQPAKLEDSAVYLCASSLEQGWGANYGYTFGSGTRLTVV.

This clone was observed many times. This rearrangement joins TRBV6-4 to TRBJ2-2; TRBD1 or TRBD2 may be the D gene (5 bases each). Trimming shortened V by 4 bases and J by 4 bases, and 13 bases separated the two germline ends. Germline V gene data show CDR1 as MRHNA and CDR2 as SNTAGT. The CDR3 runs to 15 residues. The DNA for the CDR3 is TGTGCCAGCAGTGGGGGGACGCCGGGCACCGGGGAGCTGTTTTTT. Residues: CASSGGTPGTGELFF.

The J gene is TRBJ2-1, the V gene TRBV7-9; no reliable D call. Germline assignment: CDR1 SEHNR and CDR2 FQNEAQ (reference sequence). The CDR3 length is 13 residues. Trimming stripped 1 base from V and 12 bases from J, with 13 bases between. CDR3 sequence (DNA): TGTGCCAGCAGCTTAGGAGTGACCCGTGGGCAGTTCTTC. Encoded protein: CASSLGVTRGQFF.

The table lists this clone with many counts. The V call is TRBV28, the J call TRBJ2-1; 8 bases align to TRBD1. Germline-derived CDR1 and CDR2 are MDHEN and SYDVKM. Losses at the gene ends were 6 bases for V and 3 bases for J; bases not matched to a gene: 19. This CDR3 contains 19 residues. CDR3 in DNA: TGTGCCAGCAGAGACCCCCTAGCTTCCGGGACAGGTTACTACAATGAGCAGTTCTTC. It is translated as CASRDPLASGTGYYNEQFF.

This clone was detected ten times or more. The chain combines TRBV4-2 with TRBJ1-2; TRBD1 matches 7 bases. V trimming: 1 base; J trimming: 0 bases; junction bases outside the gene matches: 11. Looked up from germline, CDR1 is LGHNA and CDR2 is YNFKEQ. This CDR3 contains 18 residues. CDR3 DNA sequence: TGTGCCAGCAGCCAAGTATGGGTGAGGGACAGAGCTAACTATGGCTACACCTTC. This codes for CASSQVWVRDRANYGYTF.

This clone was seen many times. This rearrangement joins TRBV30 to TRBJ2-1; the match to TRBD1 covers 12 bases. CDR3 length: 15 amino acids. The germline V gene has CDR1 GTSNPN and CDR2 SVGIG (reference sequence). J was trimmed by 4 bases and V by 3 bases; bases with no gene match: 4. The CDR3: CAWRGQGALYNEQFF. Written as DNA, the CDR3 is TGTGCCTGGAGGGGACAGGGGGCGTTGTACAATGAGCAGTTCTTC.

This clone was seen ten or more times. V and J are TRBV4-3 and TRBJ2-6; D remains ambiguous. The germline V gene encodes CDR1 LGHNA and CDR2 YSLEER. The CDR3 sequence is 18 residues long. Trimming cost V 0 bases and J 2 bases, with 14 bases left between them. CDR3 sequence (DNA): TGCGCCAGCAGCCAAGAATTGTCAGTTTATGCTGGGGCCAACGTCCTGACTTTC. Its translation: CASSQELSVYAGANVLTF.